The 29 T cell receptor beta chains below all came from one sample that was sequenced in a study of cytomegalovirus exposure and HLA in healthy donors. Here immunoSEQ multiplex PCR was the method, and the copy in TCRdb shows in-frame clones only, minus some. The sample includes 240,000 or so clones, around 87% seen only once; the top ten take 0.95% to 1.5%. The sample comprised PBMCs. These TCRs come from a woman aged 25 to 39 in good health and CMV-seropositive.

The chain employs TRBV7-8 and TRBJ1-1; D is ambiguous. The CDR3 consists of 14 residues. Germline V CDR1 and CDR2: SGHVS, FQNEAQ. V was trimmed by 5 bases and J by 0 bases, leaving 10 bases between them. CDR3 nucleotides: TGTGCCAGCAGCCGCATGGCCGTGAACACTGAAGCTTTCTTT. This sequence encodes CASSRMAVNTEAFF.

The rearrangement uses TRBV11-2 and TRBJ1-1; no clear D. Trimming pared 1 base from V and 4 bases from J, leaving 13 bases between. Germline V CDR1 and CDR2: SGHAT, FQNNGV. The length of the CDR3 is 15 residues. For the CDR3, the DNA is TGTGCCAGCAGCTTAGTGGTCAGCAGCGCCACTGAAGCTTTCTTT. Its translation: CASSLVVSSATEAFF.

The gene calls are TRBV18 and TRBJ2-6; 7 nucleotides match TRBD1. The CDR3 is 15 amino acids. V was pared by 8 bases and J by 1 base, with 5 bases of the junction left unmatched. The V gene's germline CDR1 is KGHSH and CDR2 LQKENI. CDR3 nucleotide sequence: TGTGCCAGCACCCCGACAGGGTCTGGGGCCAACGTCCTGACTTTC. Translation gives CASTPTGSGANVLTF.

This clone was seen only a few times. The rearrangement uses TRBV25-1 and TRBJ1-5; no clear D. The ends were cut back, 3 bases at V and 5 bases at J, with 8 bases in the middle. Germline loops: CDR1 MGHDK, CDR2 SYGVNS. CDR3 length: 13 residues. The CDR3 sequence: CASSDYGDQPQHF. CDR3 sequence (DNA): TGTGCCAGCAGTGATTACGGGGATCAGCCCCAGCATTTT.

The count of this clone is one. The chain joins TRBV21-1 to TRBJ2-7; the table's D call, TRBD2, was not checked against the DNA. TRBV21-1 is a listed pseudogene. The CDR3 totals 16 residues. The CDR3 reads CASSKIAGGLRDEQYF. CDR3 nucleotide sequence: TGTGCCAGCAGCAAAATAGCGGGAGGGCTAAGGGACGAGCAGTACTTC.

This clone was seen a single time. The V gene is TRBV19, the J gene TRBJ1-1; D is undetermined. Germline loops: CDR1 LNHDA, CDR2 SQIVND (reference sequence). CDR3 length: 12 amino acids. Between the trimmed V and J ends, which lost 7 bases and 4 bases, there was a span of 10 bases. The CDR3 region is CASMSFITEAFF. CDR3 nucleotides: TGTGCCAGTATGTCCTTTATCACTGAAGCTTTCTTT.

This chain uses TRBV2 with TRBJ1-4, with TRBD1 identical over 9 bases. Germline assignment: CDR1 SNHLY and CDR2 FYNNEI. The J segment lost 7 bases and the V segment lost 2 bases, leaving 5 bases of the junction unmatched. There are 15 residues in the CDR3. For the CDR3, the DNA is TGTGCCAGCAGTGAATTGGGACAGGGAGGTGAAAAACTGTTTTTT. Translated, it gives CASSELGQGGEKLFF.

The chain recombines TRBV27 with TRBJ2-1, with 9 bases matching TRBD2. CDR1 is MNHEY, CDR2 SMNVEV, per germline (reference sequence). Trimming at V came to 2 bases and at J to 4 bases, leaving 6 bases not matched to a gene. This CDR3 is 16 amino acids long. The CDR3 spells CASSLILAGPYNEQFF. As DNA, the CDR3 is TGTGCCAGCAGTTTAATTCTAGCGGGACCTTACAATGAGCAGTTCTTC.

Of note for this clone: Mismatch with germline at one junction end may stem from a read error. The genes are TRBV25-1 and TRBJ2-7; 7 bases match TRBD2. The germline CDR1 and CDR2 sequences are MGHDK and SYGVNS. This CDR3 contains 14 residues. CDR3 nucleotide sequence: TGTGCCAGCAGTGAAGATATGGCTGGGAGGGTGGTGGACTTC. Its translation: CASSEDMAGRVVDF.

The chain uses TRBV19 and TRBJ1-3, with TRBD1 as a possible D gene (5 bases). Germline V CDR1 and CDR2: LNHDA, SQIVND (reference sequence). The CDR3 is 13 residues long. Trimming cost V 4 bases and J 2 bases, with 6 bases left between them. The CDR3 nucleotides read TGTGCCAGTAGTACAGGGACTGGAAACACCATATATTTT. Protein sequence: CASSTGTGNTIYF.

The V call is TRBV4-1, the J call TRBJ1-2, with 7 bases lining up with TRBD1. The V gene's germline CDR1 is MGHRA and CDR2 YSYEKL. The V segment lost 0 bases and the J segment 6 bases; nucleotides outside the gene matches: 10. This CDR3 is built from 16 residues. This chain's CDR3 is CASSQDLSGRGNGYTF. In nucleotides, the CDR3 is TGCGCCAGCAGCCAAGATCTTTCCGGCAGGGGGAATGGCTACACCTTC.

This clone was seen a single time. V and J are TRBV30 and TRBJ2-2, with TRBD1 matching over 8 bases. V lost 3 bases, J lost 1 base, and 1 base stayed unmatched. Germline V gene lookup returns CDR1 GTSNPN and CDR2 SVGIG (reference sequence). The CDR3 length is 14 residues. CDR3 loop: CAWSGQGNTGELFF. CDR3 in DNA: TGTGCCTGGAGCGGACAGGGGAACACCGGGGAGCTGTTTTTT.

The V gene is TRBV7-9, the J gene TRBJ2-1, with D maybe TRBD2 (6 bases). The CDR3 consists of 19 residues. Germline CDR1 is SEHNR and CDR2 is FQNEAQ (reference sequence). Trimming cost V 2 bases and J 0 bases, with 20 bases left between them. CDR3 nucleotide sequence: TGTGCCAGCAGCTTATCAGTGGCGGGGCCCTTTCGCTCCTACAATGAGCAGTTCTTC. This codes for CASSLSVAGPFRSYNEQFF.

The CDR3, as DNA: TGCGCCAGCAGCTTGGGGGGGGGCGACGGAAATCAAGCTTTCTTT. Protein: CASSLGGGDGNQAFF. The chain links TRBV5-1 to TRBJ1-1; possible D gene TRBD1, 6 bases. CDR1 and CDR2 from the germline V gene are SGHRS and YFSETQ. Deletions cut 0 bases from V and 9 bases from J, with 18 bases between. The CDR3 length is 15 residues.

The V gene is TRBV27, the J gene TRBJ1-1; no definite D call. Trimming left V 3 bases short and J 2 bases short, with 7 bases between. Germline V CDR1 and CDR2: MNHEY, SMNVEV (reference sequence). This CDR3 is 13 amino acids long. This CDR3 reads CASSLEFNTEAFF. In nucleotides, the CDR3 is TGTGCCAGCAGTTTGGAGTTTAACACTGAAGCTTTCTTT.

V and J are TRBV15 and TRBJ2-3, with 10 positions matching TRBD2. The CDR3 is made up of 16 amino acids. CDR1 is LNHNV, CDR2 YYDKDF, per germline (reference sequence). Trimming took 2 bases from V and 7 from J; bases not matched to a gene: 9. CDR3 sequence reads: CATSRLLAGTANTQYF. DNA of the CDR3: TGTGCCACCAGCAGATTACTAGCGGGAACTGCGAATACGCAGTATTTT.

CDR3 DNA: TGTGCCAGCAGTCCACGGACAGGGGGCTATGGCTACACCTTC. It encodes CASSPRTGGYGYTF. The chain is built from TRBV27 and TRBJ1-2; 10 nucleotides align to TRBD1. Looked up from germline, CDR1 is MNHEY and CDR2 is SMNVEV (reference sequence). V shed 5 bases and J 4 bases; nucleotides not matched to a gene: 4. The CDR3 totals 14 residues.

This clone was seen a few times. V usage is TRBV4-2 and J usage is TRBJ2-2, with 9 bases that match TRBD2. CDR1 is LGHNA and CDR2 is YNFKEQ in the germline V gene. J lost 7 bases, V lost 0 bases, and 0 bases had no gene match. This CDR3 comprises 14 residues. In DNA form, the CDR3 reads TGTGCCAGCAGCCAAGAAGCGGGGGGCGGGGAGCTGTTTTTT. Translated: CASSQEAGGGELFF.

The chain joins TRBV2 to TRBJ1-1; D may be TRBD1 (6 bases). CDR1 is SNHLY, CDR2 FYNNEI, per germline. The CDR3 has 14 amino acids. Trimming pared 5 bases from V and 9 bases from J, leaving 19 bases between. The CDR3 DNA is TGTGCCAGCAGTACCCCCCAGGGGAACGTGAAAGCTTTCTTT. Protein sequence: CASSTPQGNVKAFF.

This clone was seen a few times. This sequence joins TRBV7-9 and TRBJ2-4; tentative D call: TRBD2 (5 bases). The germline CDR1 and CDR2 sequences are SEHNR and FQNEAQ (reference sequence). The CDR3 consists of 16 residues. Deletions cut 2 bases from V and 1 base from J, with 12 bases between. The CDR3 region has the DNA TGTGCCAGCAGCTTATTACAAGACTATGCCAAAAACATTCAGTACTTC. It encodes CASSLLQDYAKNIQYF.

The genes are TRBV14 and TRBJ2-2; 9 bases map to TRBD1. The CDR3 runs to 15 residues. The germline CDR1 and CDR2 sequences are SGHDN and FVKESK. Trimming removed 4 bases from V and 7 bases from J; junction bases left unmatched: 7. The CDR3 region is CASSLRTGEGGELFF. CDR3 nucleotide sequence: TGTGCCAGCAGCCTCCGGACAGGGGAGGGCGGGGAGCTGTTTTTT.

The chain combines TRBV4-1 with TRBJ1-1; TRBD1 matches at 9 bases. With 1 base clipped from V and 6 bases from J, the junction kept 6 bases outside the gene matches. Germline V CDR1 and CDR2: MGHRA, YSYEKL. CDR3 size: 15 residues. The CDR3 here is CASSQVGQGIAEAFF. CDR3 coding DNA: TGCGCCAGCAGCCAAGTAGGACAGGGGATCGCTGAAGCTTTCTTT.

This chain uses TRBV4-2 with TRBJ2-3; 7 bases are shared with TRBD1. Germline V gene sequence: CDR1 LGHNA, CDR2 YNFKEQ. The CDR3 contains 16 residues. The V gene end was trimmed by 0 bases and the J gene end by 4 bases; junction bases not matched to a gene: 7. CDR3: CASSQDRWDSSDTQYF. CDR3 sequence (DNA): TGTGCCAGCAGCCAAGATCGGTGGGACAGCTCAGATACGCAGTATTTT.

The chain has TRBV7-8 and TRBJ2-7; D might be TRBD2 (5 bases). V was cut by 1 base and J by 1 base, with 17 bases left in between. This CDR3 region has 17 residues. From germline, CDR1 is SGHVS and CDR2 FQNEAQ. Here the CDR3 reads CASSLVYVDRESYEQYF. The DNA of the CDR3 is TGTGCCAGCAGCTTAGTATACGTCGATAGGGAGTCCTACGAGCAGTACTTC.

The chain links TRBV30 to TRBJ1-3; D remains ambiguous. CDR3 length: 13 amino acids. The germline gives CDR1 GTSNPN, CDR2 SVGIG (reference sequence). V dropped 2 bases and J dropped 1 base, with 6 bases sitting between them. The CDR3 region is CAWSSGSGNTIYF. The CDR3 DNA follows: TGTGCCTGGAGTTCGGGATCTGGAAACACCATATATTTT.

This clone occurred a few times. This chain joins TRBV30 and TRBJ1-1, with D possibly matching TRBD1 (5 bases). The CDR3 contains 13 residues. With 2 bases removed from V and 3 bases from J, the gap between germline ends came to 10 bases. Germline V gene sequence: CDR1 GTSNPN, CDR2 SVGIG (reference sequence). For the CDR3, the DNA is TGTGCCTGGAGTCAGACAGCGTACACTGAAGCTTTCTTT. It encodes CAWSQTAYTEAFF.

The gene calls are TRBV18 and TRBJ2-3, with 7 positions matching TRBD2. With V trimmed by 2 bases and J by 1 base, 6 bases remained unmatched. There are 16 residues in the CDR3. The germline V gene has CDR1 KGHSH and CDR2 LQKENI. Here the CDR3 DNA reads TGTGCCAGCTCACCATCATACGCGGGAGGCACAGATACGCAGTATTTT. Translation gives CASSPSYAGGTDTQYF. Combining the CDR3 with reference TRBV18 and TRBJ2-3 gives the whole variable domain NAGVMQNPRHLVRRRGQEARLRCSPMKGHSHVYWYRQLPEEGLKFMVYLQKENIIDESGMPKERFSAEFPKEGPSILRIQQVVRGDSAAYFCASSPSYAGGTDTQYFGPGTRLTVL.

This clone was observed a handful of times. The junction differs from germline at one of its ends, possibly a read error. The chain uses TRBV14 and TRBJ2-3; the D gene is possibly TRBD1 (5 bases). There are 15 residues in the CDR3. CDR1 and CDR2 (germline): SGHDN, FVKESK. The CDR3 bases are TGTGCCAGCAGCCTTAGGGGTATCGGCACTGATACGCAGTATTTT. It translates to CASSLRGIGTDTQYF.

The chain recombines TRBV6-5 with TRBJ1-2, with 7 bases matching TRBD1. The V and J ends lost 2 bases and 4 bases, in that order; junction bases with no gene match: 7. The V gene's germline CDR1 is MNHEY and CDR2 SVGAGI. The CDR3 covers 15 residues. The CDR3 here is CASSYGPGQSYGYTF. In DNA, the CDR3 is TGTGCCAGCAGTTACGGACCGGGACAGAGCTATGGCTACACCTTC.